This record looks at one T cell receptor beta chain sequence and its context. A read error likely explains this, since a far larger clone differs by one base. Participating donors were healthy, HIV-negative adults free of recent acute infections or vaccinations. Nashville, Tennessee was home to all donors, who were Caucasian adults. This sample is drawn from a study of shared clonotypes between healthy human individuals. The sequenced material, unsorted PBMC DNA, was run on ten immunoSEQ deep assay plates. Only in-frame clones appear in the TCRdb table, and some are missing; sequencing was by immunoSEQ multiplex PCR. This table holds roughly 500,000 clones, roughly 80% found once. The sequence derives from a woman in her forties in good health. Some clones in this sample may be carry-over from other donors' samples. What was sequenced was PBMCs.

The CDR3 is CASSFTRTDEQYF. The CDR3 nucleotides read TGTGCCAGCAGTTTTACCAGGACTGACGAGCAGTACTTC. The V and J genes are TRBV27 and TRBJ2-7; possibly TRBD2 for D (5 bases). V shed 3 bases and J shed 5 bases, with 11 bases lying between them. Germline CDR1 and CDR2: MNHEY and SMNVEV (reference sequence). The CDR3 totals 13 residues.